This T cell receptor beta chain emerged from a study of immune evolution from preneoplasia to lung adenocarcinoma. Study-wide background: HLA loss of heterozygosity: about 7% AIS, over 12% MIA, more than 25% ADC, none AAH. Findings and caveats of the study: T cell clonality was higher in KRAS-mutant than EGFR-mutant or wild-type nodules.

V was shortened by 0 bases and J by 5 bases, with 8 bases between the two germline ends. Germline V CDR1 and CDR2: GTSNPN, SVGIG (reference sequence). The CDR3 length is 13 residues. This clone turned up a few times. No antigen is known for it. The data were produced by immunoSEQ multiplex PCR, yet TCRdb's version contains in-frame clones alone and is incomplete. Among 6,000 to 8,000 clones listed, 72% were seen once. The sequenced sample consisted of FFPE lung adenocarcinoma in situ tissue. V is TRBV30 and J is TRBJ1-5, with no clear D. The clonotype was recovered from an older donor with lung adenocarcinoma. Some clones in this sample may be carry-over from other donors' samples. CDR3 bases: TGTGCCTGGAGTGTGGGAGCACATCAGCCCCAGCATTTT. The encoded protein is CAWSVGAHQPQHF.